This T cell receptor (beta chain) was captured by sequencing in a study of blood T cell repertoires in COVID-19. Study as a whole: Samples taken during acute and convalescent COVID-19 were collected in the United States, Italy and Spain. T cells, B-cell-depleted T cells, or PBMCs provided the cDNA or gDNA that served as material.

In the original workflow: Estimated nucleated cell counts came from reference gene primer amplification. Assay: immunoSEQ multiplex PCR; the TCRdb copy retains only in-frame clones and omits some. The V and J calls and clone size were taken over from that table, and D and trimming were inferred from the DNA. The sample carries about 130,000 clones, 74% recorded once. The Seattle patients, enrolled during active infection, were followed longitudinally. This CDR3 region has 15 residues. V was pared by 6 bases and J by 1 base, with 8 bases of the junction left unmatched. CDR1 MDHEN and CDR2 SYDVKM come from the germline V gene.

J is TRBJ1-2 and V is TRBV28, with 7 bases that match TRBD1. Sequences were obtained from peripheral blood. The TCR was taken from a man aged 80 or over with COVID-19, enrolled during active disease. This CDR3 reads CASRFRDSLNYGYTF. CDR3 DNA sequence: TGTGCCAGCAGATTCCGGGACAGTCTTAACTATGGCTACACCTTC.